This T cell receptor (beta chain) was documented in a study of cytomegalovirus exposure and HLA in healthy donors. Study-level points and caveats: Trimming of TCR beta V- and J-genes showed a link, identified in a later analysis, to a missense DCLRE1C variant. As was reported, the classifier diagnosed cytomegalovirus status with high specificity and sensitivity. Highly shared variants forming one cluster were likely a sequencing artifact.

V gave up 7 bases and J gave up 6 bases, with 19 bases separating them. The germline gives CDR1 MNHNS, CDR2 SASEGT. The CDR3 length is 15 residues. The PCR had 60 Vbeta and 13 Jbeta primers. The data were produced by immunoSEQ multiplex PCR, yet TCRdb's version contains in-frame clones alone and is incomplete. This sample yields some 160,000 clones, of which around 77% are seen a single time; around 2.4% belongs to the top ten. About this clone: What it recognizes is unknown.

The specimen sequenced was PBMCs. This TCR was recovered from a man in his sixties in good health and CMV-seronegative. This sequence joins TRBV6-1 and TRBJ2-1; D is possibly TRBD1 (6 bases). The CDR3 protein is CASIETGPQFNEQFF. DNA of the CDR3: TGTGCCAGCATAGAGACAGGACCCCAATTCAATGAGCAGTTCTTC.